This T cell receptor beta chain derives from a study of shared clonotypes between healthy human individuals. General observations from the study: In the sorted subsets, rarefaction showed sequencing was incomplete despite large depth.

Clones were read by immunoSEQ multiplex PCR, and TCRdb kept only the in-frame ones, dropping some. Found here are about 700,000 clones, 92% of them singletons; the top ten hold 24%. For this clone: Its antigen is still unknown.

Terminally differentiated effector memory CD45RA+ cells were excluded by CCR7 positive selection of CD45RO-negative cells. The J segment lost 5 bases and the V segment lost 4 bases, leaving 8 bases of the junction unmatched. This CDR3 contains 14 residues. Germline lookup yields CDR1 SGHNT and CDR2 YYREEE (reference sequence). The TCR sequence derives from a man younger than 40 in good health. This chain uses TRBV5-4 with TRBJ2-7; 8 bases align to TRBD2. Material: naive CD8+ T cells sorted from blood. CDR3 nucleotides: TGTGCCAGCAGCCCTCGGGGGGGTTCCAACGAGCAGTACTTC. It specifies CASSPRGGSNEQYF.